Sequencing of this T cell receptor (beta chain) was carried out in a study of molecular identifiers for immune sequencing clone quantification. Whole-study results and caveats: Barcode-sharing identical TCR molecules could underestimate highly expanded clone sizes.

Germline V CDR1 and CDR2: SEHNR, FQNEAQ (reference sequence). V shed 5 bases and J shed 9 bases, with 14 bases lying between them. The CDR3 contains 13 residues. TCRdb reanalysed the PCR reads using MiXCR and keeps one entry per CDR3 protein. The sample yields approximately 90,000 distinct CDR3 sequences, 20% to 25% seen once. As for this clonotype: Its target is unknown.

J is TRBJ2-1 and V is TRBV7-9; D is unclear. The source is a human donor in good health. Some libraries in this study had Jurkat cell RNA spiked in. Source material: naive CD8+ T cells from blood, with Jurkat cell RNA spiked in. This sample's subset: FACS-sorted CD8+CD4-CCR7+CD45RA+ naive T cells. CDR3 amino acids: CASSPHPTAEQFF. The CDR3 nucleotides are TGTGCCAGCAGCCCCCATCCGACCGCTGAGCAGTTCTTC.